Given below is one T cell receptor (beta chain) in context. The antigen remains undetermined. The sample originates from a study of shared clonotypes between healthy human individuals. Study at large: Serving as donors were two women and a few men, whose ages spanned 18 to 49. The study used three CD4 naive, three CD4 memory, two CD8 naive and one CD8 memory plate per donor. The study, taken as a whole, reports: Across four donors, naive CD4 shared about 5%, naive CD8 more than 3%, memory CD4 about 2.5%, memory CD8 0.4%. Generation probabilities of non-shared clonotypes were lower (relative to those shared by all four donors).

This CDR3 region has 13 residues. Germline lookup yields CDR1 SGDLS and CDR2 YYNGEE. Produced via immunoSEQ multiplex PCR; TCRdb's table is partial and in-frame only. The data hold about 2.4 million clones, with roughly 93% observed a single time. The receptor was isolated from a man aged 18 to 29 in good health. Some clones in this sample may be carry-over from other donors' samples. The J gene is TRBJ2-5, the V gene TRBV9, with no clear D. The last part of the DNA fits TRBJ2-7 better; the J call may be wrong. Input material: naive CD4+ T cells from PBMCs. Subset noted: CD45RA+ positively selected. Here the CDR3 reads CASSPPSSYEQYF. The DNA for the CDR3 is TGTGCCAGCAGCCCACCCAGCTCCTACGAGCAGTACTTC.